This T cell receptor (beta chain) derives from a study of cytomegalovirus exposure and HLA in healthy donors. Study findings and constraints: Most sequenced TCRs were rare (though some public TCRs occurred in many donors). Subsequent analysis showed first-cohort TCR clusters tending to co-occur in 120 validation repertoires.

Of note for this clone: Its target is not known.

Assay used: immunoSEQ multiplex PCR; TCRdb lists only in-frame clones, some missing. The profile shows about 44,000 clones, roughly 93% of them singletons. CDR1 and CDR2 (germline): MDHEN, SYDVKM. The CDR3 extends over 17 amino acids. The V end was cut by 2 bases, the J end by 5 bases, with 21 bases between. The receptor was isolated from a woman between 18 and 29 years old in good health and CMV-seronegative. The rearrangement links TRBV28 to TRBJ1-1, with D hard to call. Input material: PBMCs. In DNA, the CDR3 is TGTGCCAGCAGTTTAGTGAGCCTCATGACGGCCAGGACTGAAGCTTTCTTT. This sequence encodes CASSLVSLMTARTEAFF.